This record concerns one T cell receptor (beta chain) sequence. This clonotype was picked up many times. This receptor's antigen is unknown. No base-level quality is on record; no much larger clone is a single base apart. Library method: multiplex PCR. Sequencing took place on an Illumina HiSeq 4000. CDR3 regions were amplified by Arm-PCR with iRepertoire HTBI primers to construct TCR beta libraries. Gel purification was performed on PCR products prior to sequencing. The study's processing was this. Across samples, roughly 60 TRBV and over 11 TRBJ segments were identified and used for gene usage analysis of CDR3 amino acid clonotypes. Filtered high-quality paired reads were merged into contigs using COPE and FqMerger. BLAST was used to align contigs to IMGT TRBV, TRBD and TRBJ reference genes, with CDR3 defined following IMGT. Highly expanded clones were defined as clonotypes with a frequency above 0.1%. Repertoire diversity was measured by Shannon entropy, and V-J evenness by the Gini coefficient. Clonotypes shared by more than one individual were considered public. The public reads were run again by TCRdb, first through fastp at Q25 and then through MiXCR, and only productive beta chains were kept. Identical CDR3 proteins give one entry, which carries the most common genes and DNA. V and J calls and clone size were set by TCRdb, not the authors. The table for this sample lists 350,000 to 550,000 distinct CDR3 sequences; about 15% of them were counted only once. The top ten clones comprise approximately 19% of the sample.

The CDR3, from cysteine to phenylalanine, totals 13 residues. The DNA shown is the 39-base CDR3, in frame from base 1. Via the germline V gene (reference sequence), CDR1 is MNHEY and CDR2 SMNVEV. Deletion took 4 bases off V and 1 base off J, with a span of 7 bases between the germline ends. The sample is drawn from a study of regulatory T cells in long-lasting Graves disease (dated by TCRdb to the early 2020s). For the wider study: Antithyroid drugs had been taken for less than 3 months by newly diagnosed Graves' disease patients. This study used TCR sequencing and RNA sequencing of peripheral blood to compare persistent Graves' disease patients against newly diagnosed Graves' disease patients. The study was registered as a clinical trial and conducted in China. A total of 33 samples underwent TCR sequencing: 13 from persistent and roughly 20 from newly diagnosed Graves' disease patients. Points the paper makes about the study in general: Persistent patients shared more public clonotypes among themselves (around 2,800) than newly diagnosed patients did (more than 950). Peripheral blood alone was examined, since thyroid tissue, which constituted the primary lesion, could not be accessed. Only the TCR beta chain was sequenced and analyzed. Compared with newly diagnosed patients, persistent Graves' disease patients had lower TCR Shannon entropy and fewer highly expanded clones, which suggests clonal expansion. TRBV28, TRBJ1-2 and TRBJ2-5 were preferentially used in persistent disease, while TRBV20-1 and TRBJ2-1 were favored in newly diagnosed disease. The authors acknowledged the small sample size as a limitation that may reduce accuracy.

The sample's time point label, in plain terms: newly diagnosed GD, antithyroid drugs for less than 3 months. For both TCR sequencing and RNA sequencing, RNA was extracted from PBMCs using TRIzol. Graves' disease was diagnosed according to American Thyroid Association guidelines. Patients were recruited from an endocrinology department in Xi'an, China. Each patient gave roughly 8.4 milliliters of peripheral blood, collected in an EDTA anticoagulant tube. Ficoll Paque Plus density gradient separation was used to isolate PBMCs, and no additional T cell sorting was done. An Agilent 2100 Bioanalyzer and agarose gel were used to assess RNA quality, and a NanoDrop 2000 was used to measure RNA concentration. The same data also contributed to another study, on T cells in Graves' hyperthyroidism and ophthalmopathy. That second publication adds: A patient counted as having stable Graves' hyperthyroidism if no progression to ophthalmopathy occurred over 18 months of follow-up. The hyperthyroidism patients were between 18 and 65 years old and newly diagnosed, with a disease duration of less than 2 months. Exclusion was applied to patients with uncontrolled infections, other autoimmune diseases, pregnancy or lactation. Clinical symptoms, serum thyroxine and TRAb, thyroid ultrasound, and orbital computed tomography formed the basis for the diagnoses. A first-round RT-PCR of the TCR CDR3 used the HTBI primer set with the Qiagen OneStep RT-PCR kit. Most expanded thyroid clonotypes (frequency above 0.001) were also detected in blood, a finding suggesting that blood repertoires may reflect thyroid immune responses. A model built on a 13 V-J signature distinguished ophthalmopathy from stable hyperthyroidism, reaching around 90% sensitivity and 81% to 83% specificity in cross-validation and 80%/75% in testing. In validation, progression to ophthalmopathy was predicted by the model with almost 71% sensitivity and 72% to 80% specificity, a median of approximately 7.1 months before onset. TCR V-J signatures able to tell the groups apart were searched for in a discovery cohort of some 100 patients, of whom approximately 40 had Graves' ophthalmopathy and 55 to 60 had stable Graves' hyperthyroidism. Prospective prediction of ophthalmopathy was tested in an independent validation cohort of fewer than 20 hyperthyroidism patients and 15 to 17 patients who later progressed to ophthalmopathy. The 100 discovery patients were divided at random into training and test sets in a 7:3 ratio. Thyroid tissue and blood T-cell repertoires from six Graves' hyperthyroidism patients were also compared in the study. After blood sampling, hyperthyroidism patients were treated with methimazole at a starting dose of 30 mg daily, and ophthalmopathy patients were treated with high-dose intravenous methylprednisolone. The libraries were constructed in a second round of multiplex PCR and then size-selected and purified. The libraries were sequenced on an Illumina HiSeq2000 using paired-end 100 bp reads. SOAPnuke was used to process the raw data, with reads discarded if the reads contained adapters or uncalled bases, had a mean Phred below 15, or lacked an exact constant-primer or identifier match. High-quality paired reads were merged using COPE v1.2.5, and each unique nucleotide sequence was defined as a clonotype. Clonotypes were aligned to IMGT TRBV, TRBD and TRBJ reference segments using MiTCR v1.1. Analysis was restricted to V-J combinations with a frequency above 0.0001, which covered just over 98% of repertoires. A TCS score was defined as the ratio of F50 (clonal expansion) to E x V (chaos), with BLOSUM62-based TCRdist applied between CDR3 peptides within each V-J. Welch's t-statistics and random forest reduced roughly 540 V-J features to 10 to 15, which were used in a naive Bayes classifier (R e1071). Sample size was not statistically predetermined, and blinding of investigators to group allocation was not performed. According to the paper, TCR Vbeta CDR3 sequencing was carried out on about 140 peripheral blood samples, which came from about 45 ophthalmopathy, 75 to 80 hyperthyroidism and roughly 17 progressor patients.

The clonotype was recovered from a woman aged 50 to 65 with Graves disease. Donor details come from another sample of the same person, matched by shared clones. The chain uses TRBV27 and TRBJ1-1, with no reliable assignment of the D segment. Sequencing used peripheral blood mononuclear cells (PBMCs), obtained at new diagnosis, from a patient treated with antithyroid drugs. The nucleotide sequence reads TGTGCCAGCAGTTCTCACTGGAACACTGAAGCTTTCTTT. Protein translation: CASSSHWNTEAFF.